These 20 T cell receptor beta chains share one sample of origin, sequenced in a study of Ad26.COV2.S vaccination and SARS-CoV-2 variants. Specified treatment: about 20 received Ad26.COV2.S at low or high dose, single or two shots; roughly five received placebo; per-sample allocation not given. Sampling was performed 63 days after the first vaccine or placebo injection. This table comes from immunoSEQ multiplex PCR, and its TCRdb copy is limited to in-frame clones, with some not included. Of about 420,000 clones listed, around 89% are singletons. The material was peripheral blood, obtained in a trial of Ad26.COV2.S vaccine versus placebo. The origin of the receptors is a person between 18 and 65 years old who received the Ad26.COV2.S COVID-19 vaccine or a placebo.

Comment on this clone: Other DNA sequences of this sample code for an identical CDR3. The chain combines TRBV28 with TRBJ2-3, with D unresolved. V lost 5 bases and J 3 bases, leaving 6 bases between the germline ends. Germline loops: CDR1 MDHEN, CDR2 SYDVKM. The CDR3 consists of 12 residues. DNA for the CDR3: TGTGCCAGCAGTCTCGGGACAGATACGCAGTATTTT. Protein sequence: CASSLGTDTQYF.

This sequence joins TRBV7-2 and TRBJ2-3, with 13 positions matching TRBD2. CDR3 length equals 18 residues. Germline V gene data show CDR1 as SGHTA and CDR2 as FQGNSA. The ends lost 2 bases at V and 4 bases at J; junction bases unmatched: 9. The DNA of the CDR3 is TGTGCCAGCAGCTTAACGGCAGCCACTAGCGGGGGGGCAGATACGCAGTATTTT. Translated: CASSLTAATSGGADTQYF.

The CDR3 region has the DNA TGTGCCAGCCGTCCGGGAGGGGTGAATGAAAAACTGTTTTTT. Its protein is CASRPGGVNEKLFF. The rearrangement joins TRBV27 to TRBJ1-4; TRBD1 might be the D (5 bases). This CDR3 contains 14 residues. V was pared by 8 bases and J by 5 bases, with 15 bases between. CDR1 and CDR2 (germline): MNHEY, SMNVEV (reference sequence).

This clone was recorded once. The V gene is TRBV2, the J gene TRBJ1-1, with a weak D call TRBD1 (5 bases). This CDR3 has 13 amino acids. Germline CDR1 is SNHLY and CDR2 is FYNNEI. The ends were cut back, 6 bases at V and 1 base at J, with 9 bases in the middle. The CDR3 sequence is CASRNDRNTEAFF. Written as DNA, the CDR3 is TGTGCCAGCAGAAACGACAGGAACACTGAAGCTTTCTTT.

This chain joins TRBV19 and TRBJ1-2, with 9 nucleotides matching TRBD1. This CDR3 spans 14 amino acids. Germline CDR1 is LNHDA and CDR2 is SQIVND (reference sequence). The J segment lost 5 bases and the V segment lost 4 bases, leaving 5 bases of the junction unmatched. The DNA for the CDR3 is TGTGCCAGTAGTAGTACAGGGGGCTGGTATGGCTACACCTTC. Protein sequence: CASSSTGGWYGYTF.

This chain links TRBV4-3 with TRBJ2-2; 8 nucleotides align to TRBD2. The CDR3 contains 17 residues. V lost 1 base and J lost 4; bases outside the gene matches: 8. Per the germline V gene, CDR1 is LGHNA and CDR2 is YSLEER. CDR3: CASSQGWERGGTGELFF. DNA for the CDR3: TGCGCCAGCAGCCAAGGATGGGAACGGGGGGGCACCGGGGAGCTGTTTTTT.

The chain recombines TRBV5-1 with TRBJ1-1, with 10 positions matching TRBD1. V lost 1 base and J lost 0; bases outside the gene matches: 6. Germline V gene data show CDR1 as SGHRS and CDR2 as YFSETQ. The CDR3 runs 17 residues. Here the CDR3 reads CASSLPGQGQMNTEAFF. CDR3 sequence (DNA): TGCGCCAGCAGCTTGCCGGGACAGGGGCAAATGAACACTGAAGCTTTCTTT.

The chain has TRBV6-6 and TRBJ1-2, with D unclear. The CDR3 runs 14 residues. The germline V gene encodes CDR1 MNHNY and CDR2 SVGAGI (reference sequence). V lost 3 bases to trimming and J lost 8 bases, with 16 bases between them. The CDR3 nucleotides read TGTGCCAGCAGTTATTTCGGGTCGCTGGTGGGCTACACCTTC. Translated: CASSYFGSLVGYTF.

The J gene is TRBJ2-3, the V gene TRBV4-1, with D perhaps matching TRBD2 (6 bases). Germline loops: CDR1 MGHRA, CDR2 YSYEKL. V lost 1 base and J lost 0, with 8 bases in between. The CDR3 totals 15 residues. The DNA for the CDR3 is TGCGCCAGCAGCCAAGGCGGGACTAGCACAGATACGCAGTATTTT. Amino acid sequence: CASSQGGTSTDTQYF.

The rearrangement uses TRBV10-3 and TRBJ1-1; no definite D call. The V end was cut by 6 bases, the J end by 4 bases, with 18 bases between. Germline CDR1 is ENHRY and CDR2 is SYGVKD. The CDR3 sequence is 15 residues long. Written as DNA, the CDR3 is TGTGCCATCAGCCGAAGTTACGTTAAAAGCACTGAAGCTTTCTTT. It codes for CAISRSYVKSTEAFF.

The chain is built from TRBV24-1 and TRBJ2-2; D might be TRBD2 (6 bases). V lost 3 bases, J lost 3 bases, and 13 bases lay in between. The CDR3 runs 16 residues. Germline CDR1 reads KGHDR; CDR2 reads SFDVKD. The CDR3 loop is CATSDVGDFHTGELFF. As DNA, the CDR3 is TGTGCCACCAGTGATGTTGGGGACTTTCACACCGGGGAGCTGTTTTTT.

The chain is built from TRBV15 and TRBJ1-1; TRBD1 agrees at 11 bases. V lost 1 base and J lost 6; bases outside the gene matches: 10. This CDR3 contains 17 residues. Germline lookup yields CDR1 LNHNV and CDR2 YYDKDF (reference sequence). CDR3: CATSRGGTGGLGAEAFF. The CDR3 nucleotides read TGTGCCACCAGCAGAGGTGGGACAGGGGGATTGGGTGCTGAAGCTTTCTTT.

The genes are TRBV9 and TRBJ2-7, with TRBD1 identical over 7 bases. In germline, CDR1 is SGDLS, CDR2 YYNGEE. The junction had 7 bases not matched to a gene; V was cut back by 0 bases and J by 7 bases. The CDR3 covers 14 residues. The chain's CDR3 is CASSVVGTAQEQYF. The CDR3 DNA reads as TGTGCCAGCAGCGTAGTCGGGACAGCCCAGGAGCAGTACTTC.

This clone has a single count. This chain links TRBV30 with TRBJ1-1, with D perhaps TRBD1 (5 bases). The CDR3 totals 13 residues. V was shortened by 6 bases and J by 6 bases, with 17 bases between the two germline ends. Germline-derived CDR1 and CDR2 are GTSNPN and SVGIG (reference sequence). The CDR3 here is CACNRRVTPEAFF. CDR3 nucleotide sequence: TGTGCCTGCAACAGGAGGGTGACCCCTGAAGCTTTCTTT.

The chain is built from TRBV12-3 or TRBV12-4 and TRBJ1-2; 7 bases match TRBD1. V dropped 7 bases and J dropped 6; count of bases not matched to a gene: 8. The CDR3 is 13 residues long. The DNA of the CDR3 is TGTGCCAGCACTAGACAGGGAAGGGATGGCTACACCTTC. Amino acids: CASTRQGRDGYTF.

The chain has TRBV2 and TRBJ1-2; D call uncertain. V lost 3 bases, J lost 9 bases, and 11 bases lay in between. The length of the CDR3 is 12 residues. Germline CDR1 is SNHLY and CDR2 is FYNNEI. The CDR3 here is CASSDYRESYTF. Here the CDR3 DNA reads TGTGCCAGCAGTGATTATCGGGAGAGCTACACCTTC.

The V call is TRBV7-3, the J call TRBJ2-2; 12 bases match TRBD2. Germline V CDR1 and CDR2: SGHTA, FQGTGA. Trimming at V came to 5 bases and at J to 7 bases, leaving 11 bases not matched to a gene. CDR3 length equals 17 residues. The CDR3 loop reads CASSLWTSGNGVGELFF. CDR3 in DNA: TGTGCCAGCAGCCTCTGGACTAGCGGGAATGGGGTCGGGGAGCTGTTTTTT.

The J gene is TRBJ2-7, the V gene TRBV9; the match to TRBD2 covers 9 bases. J lost 1 base, V lost 3 bases, and 5 bases had no gene match. The CDR3 totals 15 residues. Germline-derived CDR1 and CDR2 are SGDLS and YYNGEE. The CDR3 sequence: CASSAERGASYEQYF. CDR3 nucleotides: TGTGCCAGCAGCGCGGAGCGGGGGGCGTCCTACGAGCAGTACTTC.

The chain links TRBV2 to TRBJ2-7; D is possibly TRBD1 (5 bases). The CDR3 spans 13 residues. V lost 3 bases and J lost 3, with 9 bases in between. The germline gives CDR1 SNHLY, CDR2 FYNNEI. CDR3 sequence (DNA): TGTGCCAGCAGTGATCAAGGGGACTACGAGCAGTACTTC. Its translation is CASSDQGDYEQYF.

V usage is TRBV4-1 and J usage is TRBJ2-4, with TRBD2 matching 8 bases. V dropped 0 bases and J dropped 1; count of bases not matched to a gene: 8. The CDR3 covers 18 residues. The germline gives CDR1 MGHRA, CDR2 YSYEKL. The CDR3: CASSQDQVSGIAKNIQYF. CDR3 sequence (DNA): TGCGCCAGCAGCCAAGATCAGGTTAGCGGGATCGCCAAAAACATTCAGTACTTC.